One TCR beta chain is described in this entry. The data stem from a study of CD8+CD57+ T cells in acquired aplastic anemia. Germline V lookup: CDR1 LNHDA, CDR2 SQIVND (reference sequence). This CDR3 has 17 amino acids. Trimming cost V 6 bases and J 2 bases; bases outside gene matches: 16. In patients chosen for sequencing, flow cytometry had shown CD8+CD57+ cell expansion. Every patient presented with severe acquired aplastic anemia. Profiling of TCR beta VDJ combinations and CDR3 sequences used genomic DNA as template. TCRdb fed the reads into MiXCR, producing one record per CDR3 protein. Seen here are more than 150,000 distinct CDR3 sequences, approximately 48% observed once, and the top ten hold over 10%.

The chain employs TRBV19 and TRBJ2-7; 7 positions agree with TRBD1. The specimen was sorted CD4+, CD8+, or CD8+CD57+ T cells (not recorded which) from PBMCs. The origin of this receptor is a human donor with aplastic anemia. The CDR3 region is CASSPYAAGTVTYEQYF. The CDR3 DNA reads TGTGCCAGTAGCCCATATGCCGCCGGGACAGTCACCTACGAGCAGTACTTC.